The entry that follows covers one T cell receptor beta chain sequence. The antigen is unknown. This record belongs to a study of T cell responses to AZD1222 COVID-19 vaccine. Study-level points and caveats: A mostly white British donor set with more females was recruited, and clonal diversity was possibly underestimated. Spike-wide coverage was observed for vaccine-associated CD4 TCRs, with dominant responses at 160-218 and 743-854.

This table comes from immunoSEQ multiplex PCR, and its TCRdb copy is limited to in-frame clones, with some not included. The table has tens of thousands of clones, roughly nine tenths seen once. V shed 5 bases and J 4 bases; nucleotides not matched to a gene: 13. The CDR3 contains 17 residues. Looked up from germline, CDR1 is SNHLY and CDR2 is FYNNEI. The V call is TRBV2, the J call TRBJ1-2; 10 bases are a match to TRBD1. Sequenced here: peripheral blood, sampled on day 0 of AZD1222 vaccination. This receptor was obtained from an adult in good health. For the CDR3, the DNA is TGTGCCAGCAGTCCGACCCGACAGGGGGCCCTCGCCTATGGCTACACCTTC. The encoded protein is CASSPTRQGALAYGYTF.